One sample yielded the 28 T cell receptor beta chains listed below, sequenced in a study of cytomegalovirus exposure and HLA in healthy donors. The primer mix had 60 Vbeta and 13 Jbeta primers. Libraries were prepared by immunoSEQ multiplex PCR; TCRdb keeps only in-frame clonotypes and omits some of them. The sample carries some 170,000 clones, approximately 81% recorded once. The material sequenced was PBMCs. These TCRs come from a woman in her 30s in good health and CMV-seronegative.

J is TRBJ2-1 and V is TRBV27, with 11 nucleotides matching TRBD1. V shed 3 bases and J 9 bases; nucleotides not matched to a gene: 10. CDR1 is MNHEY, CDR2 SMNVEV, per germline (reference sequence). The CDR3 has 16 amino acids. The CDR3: CASSLGESGTGGEQFF. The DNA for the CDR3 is TGTGCCAGCAGTTTGGGTGAGTCCGGGACAGGGGGTGAGCAGTTCTTC.

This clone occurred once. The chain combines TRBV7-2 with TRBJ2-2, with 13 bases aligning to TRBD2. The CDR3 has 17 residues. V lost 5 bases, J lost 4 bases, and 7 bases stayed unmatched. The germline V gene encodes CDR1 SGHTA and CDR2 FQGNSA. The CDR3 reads CASSPGLAGAFTGELFF. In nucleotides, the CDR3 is TGTGCCAGCAGCCCAGGACTAGCGGGGGCCTTCACCGGGGAGCTGTTTTTT. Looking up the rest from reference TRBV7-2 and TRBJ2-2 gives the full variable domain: GAGVSQSPSNKVTEKGKDVELRCDPISGHTALYWYRQSLGQGLEFLIYFQGNSAPDKSGLPSDRFSAERTGGSVSTLTIQRTQQEDSAVYLCASSPGLAGAFTGELFFGEGSRLTVL.

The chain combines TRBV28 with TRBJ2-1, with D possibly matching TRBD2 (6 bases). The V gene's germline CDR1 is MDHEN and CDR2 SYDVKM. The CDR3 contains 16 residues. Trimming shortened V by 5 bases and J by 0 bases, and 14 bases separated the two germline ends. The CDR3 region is CASSPGDLSSYNEQFF. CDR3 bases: TGTGCCAGCAGTCCTGGGGACTTAAGCTCCTACAATGAGCAGTTCTTC.

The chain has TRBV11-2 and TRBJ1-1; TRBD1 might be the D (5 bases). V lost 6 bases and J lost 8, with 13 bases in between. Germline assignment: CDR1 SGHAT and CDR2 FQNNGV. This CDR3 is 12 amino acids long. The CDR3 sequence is CASRLGRQEAFF. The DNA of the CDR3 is TGTGCCAGCAGGTTGGGGCGGCAAGAAGCTTTCTTT.

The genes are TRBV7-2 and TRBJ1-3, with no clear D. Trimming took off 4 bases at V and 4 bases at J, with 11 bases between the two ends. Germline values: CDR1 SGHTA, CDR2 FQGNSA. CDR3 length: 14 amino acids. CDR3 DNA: TGTGCCAGCAGCTCGATAGTAGAAGGAAACACCATATATTTT. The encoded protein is CASSSIVEGNTIYF.

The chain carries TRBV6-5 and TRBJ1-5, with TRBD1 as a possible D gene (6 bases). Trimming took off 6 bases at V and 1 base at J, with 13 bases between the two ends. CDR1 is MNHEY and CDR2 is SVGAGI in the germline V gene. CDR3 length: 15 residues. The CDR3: CASRSQGWSNQPQHF. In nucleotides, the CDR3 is TGTGCCAGCAGGTCACAGGGTTGGAGCAATCAGCCCCAGCATTTT.

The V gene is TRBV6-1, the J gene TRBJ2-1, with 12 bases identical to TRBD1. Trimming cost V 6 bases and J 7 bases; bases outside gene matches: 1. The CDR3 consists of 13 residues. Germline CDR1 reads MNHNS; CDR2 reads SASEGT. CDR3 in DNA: TGTGCCAGCAGGGGACAGGGGGCAAATGAGCAGTTCTTC. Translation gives CASRGQGANEQFF.

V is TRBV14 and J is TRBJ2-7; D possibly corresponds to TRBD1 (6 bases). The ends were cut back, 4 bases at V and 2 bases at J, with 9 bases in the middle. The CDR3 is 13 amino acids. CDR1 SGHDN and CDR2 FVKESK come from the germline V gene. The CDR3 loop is CASSRTVPYEQYF. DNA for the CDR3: TGTGCCAGCAGCCGGACAGTACCCTACGAGCAGTACTTC.

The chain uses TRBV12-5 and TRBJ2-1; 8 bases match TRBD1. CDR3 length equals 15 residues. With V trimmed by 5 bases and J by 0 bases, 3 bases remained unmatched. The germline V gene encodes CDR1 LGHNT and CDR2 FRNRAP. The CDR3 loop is CASGAQGASYNEQFF. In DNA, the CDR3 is TGTGCTAGTGGTGCCCAGGGGGCCTCCTACAATGAGCAGTTCTTC.

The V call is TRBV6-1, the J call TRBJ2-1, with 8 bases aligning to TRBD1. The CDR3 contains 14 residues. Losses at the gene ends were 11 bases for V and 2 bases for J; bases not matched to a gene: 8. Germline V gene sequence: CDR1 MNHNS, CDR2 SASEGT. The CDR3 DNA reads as TGTGCCTCTAGGGAGACAGGGGCCTACAATGAGCAGTTCTTC. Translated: CASRETGAYNEQFF.

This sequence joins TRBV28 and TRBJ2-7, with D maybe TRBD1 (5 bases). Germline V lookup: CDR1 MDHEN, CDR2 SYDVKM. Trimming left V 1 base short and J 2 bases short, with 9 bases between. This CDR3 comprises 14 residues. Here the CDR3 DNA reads TGTGCCAGCAGTTTATCTCCAGGGCCCTACGAGCAGTACTTC. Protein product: CASSLSPGPYEQYF.

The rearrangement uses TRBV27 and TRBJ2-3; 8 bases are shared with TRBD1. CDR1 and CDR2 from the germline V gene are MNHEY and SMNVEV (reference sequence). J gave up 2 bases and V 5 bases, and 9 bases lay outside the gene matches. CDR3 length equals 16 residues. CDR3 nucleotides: TGTGCCAGCAGTATCAGGGGGCCGGCGACCACAGATACGCAGTATTTT. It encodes CASSIRGPATTDTQYF.

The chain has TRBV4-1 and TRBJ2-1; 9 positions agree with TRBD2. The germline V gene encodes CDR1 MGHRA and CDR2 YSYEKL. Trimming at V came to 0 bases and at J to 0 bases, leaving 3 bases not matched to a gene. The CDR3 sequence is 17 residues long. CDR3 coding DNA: TGCGCCAGCAGCCAAGAAAGTAGCGGGAGCTCCTACAATGAGCAGTTCTTC. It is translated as CASSQESSGSSYNEQFF.

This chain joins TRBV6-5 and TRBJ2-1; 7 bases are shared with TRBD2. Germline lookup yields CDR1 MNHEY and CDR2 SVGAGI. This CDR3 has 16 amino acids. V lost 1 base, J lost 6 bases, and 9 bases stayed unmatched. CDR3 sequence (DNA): TGTGCCAGCAGTTACTGGGGGAGCGGGATAGCCAATGAGCAGTTCTTC. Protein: CASSYWGSGIANEQFF.

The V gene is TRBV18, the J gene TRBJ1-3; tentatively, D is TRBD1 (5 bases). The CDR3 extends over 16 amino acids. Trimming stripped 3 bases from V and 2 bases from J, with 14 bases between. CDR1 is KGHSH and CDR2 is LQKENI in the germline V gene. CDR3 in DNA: TGTGCCAGCTCACCGGGCCTGGACAACGCTGGAAACACCATATATTTT. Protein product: CASSPGLDNAGNTIYF.

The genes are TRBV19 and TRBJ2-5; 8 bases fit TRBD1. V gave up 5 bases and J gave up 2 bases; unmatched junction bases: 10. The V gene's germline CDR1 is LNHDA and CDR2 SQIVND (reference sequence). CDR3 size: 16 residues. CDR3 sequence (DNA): TGTGCCAGTAGTTTGGGTGCCGGGACAGGACAAGAGACCCAGTACTTC. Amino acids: CASSLGAGTGQETQYF.

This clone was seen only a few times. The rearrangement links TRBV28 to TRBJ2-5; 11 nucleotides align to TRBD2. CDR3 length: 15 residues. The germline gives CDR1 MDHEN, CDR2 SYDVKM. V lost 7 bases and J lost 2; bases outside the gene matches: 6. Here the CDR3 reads CASKASGGYQETQYF. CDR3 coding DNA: TGTGCCAGCAAGGCTAGCGGGGGGTATCAAGAGACCCAGTACTTC.

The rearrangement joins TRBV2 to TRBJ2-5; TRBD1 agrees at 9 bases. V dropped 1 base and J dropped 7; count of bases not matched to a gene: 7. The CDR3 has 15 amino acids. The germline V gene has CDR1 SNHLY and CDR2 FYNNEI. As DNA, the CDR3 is TGTGCCAGCAGTGAAGAGGGACAGGGATCCGGGACCCAGTACTTC. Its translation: CASSEEGQGSGTQYF.

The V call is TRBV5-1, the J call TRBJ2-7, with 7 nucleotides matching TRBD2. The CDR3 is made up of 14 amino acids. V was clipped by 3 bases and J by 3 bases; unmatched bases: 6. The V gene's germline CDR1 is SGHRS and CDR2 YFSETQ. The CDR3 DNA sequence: TGCGCCAGCAGCTCGTTGGGAGGGGACTACGAGCAGTACTTC. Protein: CASSSLGGDYEQYF.

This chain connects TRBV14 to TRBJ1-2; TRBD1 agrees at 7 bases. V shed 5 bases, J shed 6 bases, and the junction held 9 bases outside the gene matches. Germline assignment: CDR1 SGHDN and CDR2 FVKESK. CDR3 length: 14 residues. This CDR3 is CASSWRGRLDGYTF. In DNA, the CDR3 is TGTGCCAGCAGCTGGAGGGGGCGCTTAGATGGCTACACCTTC.

The DNA of the CDR3 is TGTGCCAGCAGAATAGAGGGTTGGGTGACTCGGAACAATGAGCAGTTCTTC. This codes for CASRIEGWVTRNNEQFF. J is TRBJ2-1 and V is TRBV7-8, with D tentatively TRBD2 (5 bases). The CDR3 totals 17 residues. Trimming stripped 6 bases from V and 5 bases from J, with 23 bases between. Germline V gives CDR1 SGHVS, CDR2 FQNEAQ. The complete variable domain, with remaining parts taken from reference TRBV7-8 and TRBJ2-1, reads GAGVSQSPRYKVAKRGQDVALRCDPISGHVSLFWYQQALGQGPEFLTYFQNEAQLDKSGLPSDRFFAERPEGSVSTLKIQRTQQEDSAVYLCASRIEGWVTRNNEQFFGPGTRLTVL.

CDR3 protein: CASSGRRSATNEKLFF. The CDR3 DNA is TGTGCCAGCAGCGGGAGAAGATCCGCAACTAATGAAAAACTGTTTTTT. The chain carries TRBV13 and TRBJ1-4; D is unclear. Germline assignment: CDR1 PRHDT and CDR2 FYEKMQ (reference sequence). Between the trimmed V and J ends, which lost 5 bases and 0 bases, there was a span of 13 bases. The CDR3 covers 16 residues. Drawing the rest from reference TRBV13 and TRBJ1-4, the complete variable domain is AAGVIQSPRHLIKEKRETATLKCYPIPRHDTVYWYQQGPGQDPQFLISFYEKMQSDKGSIPDRFSAQQFSDYHSELNMSSLELGDSALYFCASSGRRSATNEKLFFGSGTQLSVL.

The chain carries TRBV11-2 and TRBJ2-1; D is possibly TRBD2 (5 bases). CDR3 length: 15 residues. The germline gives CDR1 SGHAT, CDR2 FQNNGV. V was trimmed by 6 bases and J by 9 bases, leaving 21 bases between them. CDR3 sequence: CASSFTLLGSAEQFF. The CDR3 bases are TGTGCCAGCAGTTTCACCCTTTTGGGGAGCGCTGAGCAGTTCTTC. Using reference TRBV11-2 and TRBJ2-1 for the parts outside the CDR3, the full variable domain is EAGVAQSPRYKIIEKRQSVAFWCNPISGHATLYWYQQILGQGPKLLIQFQNNGVVDDSQLPKDRFSAERLKGVDSTLKIQPAKLEDSAVYLCASSFTLLGSAEQFFGPGTRLTVL.

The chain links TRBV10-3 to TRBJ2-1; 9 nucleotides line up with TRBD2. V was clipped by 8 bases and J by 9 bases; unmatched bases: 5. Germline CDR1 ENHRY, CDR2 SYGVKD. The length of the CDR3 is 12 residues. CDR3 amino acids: CAIGNSGGEQFF. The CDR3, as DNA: TGTGCCATCGGCAATAGCGGGGGTGAGCAGTTCTTC.

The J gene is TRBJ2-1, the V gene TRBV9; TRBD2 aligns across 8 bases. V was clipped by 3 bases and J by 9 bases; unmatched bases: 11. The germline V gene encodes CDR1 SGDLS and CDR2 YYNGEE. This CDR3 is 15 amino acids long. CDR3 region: CASSATAGTRFEQFF. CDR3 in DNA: TGTGCCAGCAGCGCAACCGCCGGGACTAGATTTGAGCAGTTCTTC.

CDR3 sequence: CASTLQGFYGYTF. As DNA, the CDR3 is TGTGCCAGCACGTTACAGGGTTTCTATGGCTACACCTTC. The chain couples TRBV7-2 to TRBJ1-2, with a possible D match to TRBD1 (6 bases). The CDR3 is 13 amino acids. With 7 bases removed from V and 4 bases from J, the gap between germline ends came to 13 bases. In germline, CDR1 is SGHTA, CDR2 FQGNSA.

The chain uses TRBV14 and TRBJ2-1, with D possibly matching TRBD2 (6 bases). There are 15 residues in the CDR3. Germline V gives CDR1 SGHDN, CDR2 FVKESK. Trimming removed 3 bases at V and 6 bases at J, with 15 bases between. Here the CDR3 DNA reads TGTGCCAGCAGCCAGAGGAGGGTTAAGGTCAATGAGCAGTTCTTC. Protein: CASSQRRVKVNEQFF.

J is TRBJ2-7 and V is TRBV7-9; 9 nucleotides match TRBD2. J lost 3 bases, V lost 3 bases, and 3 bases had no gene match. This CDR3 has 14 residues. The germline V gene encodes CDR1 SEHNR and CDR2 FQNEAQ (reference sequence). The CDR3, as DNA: TGTGCCAGCAGCTTCGGCGGGGGGGACTACGAGCAGTACTTC. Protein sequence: CASSFGGGDYEQYF.